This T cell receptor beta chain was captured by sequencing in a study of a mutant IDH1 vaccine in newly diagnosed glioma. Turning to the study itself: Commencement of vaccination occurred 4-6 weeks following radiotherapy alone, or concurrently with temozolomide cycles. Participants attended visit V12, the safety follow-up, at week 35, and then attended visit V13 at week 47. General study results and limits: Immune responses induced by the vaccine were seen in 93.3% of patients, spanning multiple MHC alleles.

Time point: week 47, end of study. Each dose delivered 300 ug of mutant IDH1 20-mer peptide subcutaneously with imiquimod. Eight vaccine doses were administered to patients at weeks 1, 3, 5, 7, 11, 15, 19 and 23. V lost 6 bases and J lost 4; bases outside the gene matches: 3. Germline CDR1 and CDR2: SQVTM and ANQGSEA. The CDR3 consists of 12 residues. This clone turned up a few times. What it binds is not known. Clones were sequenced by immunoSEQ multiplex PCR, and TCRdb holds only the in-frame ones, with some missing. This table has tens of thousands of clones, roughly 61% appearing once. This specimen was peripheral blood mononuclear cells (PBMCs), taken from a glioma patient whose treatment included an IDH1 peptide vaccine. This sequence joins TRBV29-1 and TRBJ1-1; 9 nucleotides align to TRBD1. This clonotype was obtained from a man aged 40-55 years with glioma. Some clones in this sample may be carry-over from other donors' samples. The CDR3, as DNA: TGCAGCGTGGGGACAGGGCCCACTGAAGCTTTCTTT. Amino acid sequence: CSVGTGPTEAFF.